This is a list of T cell receptor beta chains from one sample in a study of T cell repertoires in cytomegalovirus infection. MiXCR, applied by TCRdb to the reads, yields one record per CDR3 protein. The repertoire holds a few hundred thousand distinct CDR3 sequences, with around two fifths as singletons. These TCRs are of unknown antigen specificity. The sequences come from cultured PBMCs, collected from culture after CMV antigen stimulation. These receptors were obtained from a human donor in good health (CMV status not recorded). Some clones in this sample may be carry-over from other donors' samples. CDR3s include the opening cysteine and the closing phenylalanine or tryptophan. D genes are given only for firm matches. Clone size is given for some rows only: seen once, a few or many times, or a class if the clone is expanded.

>TRBV27|TRBJ2-2|.|TRBD2
CASSPAGDTGELFF
TGTGCCAGCAGTCCAGCGGGAGACACCGGGGAGCTGTTTTTT
>TRBV20-1|TRBJ2-5|.|.
CSAISGGGQETQYF
TGCAGTGCCATTTCAGGGGGAGGCCAAGAGACCCAGTACTTC
>TRBV28|TRBJ2-1|.|.
CASSFWGNSYNEQFF
TGTGCCAGCAGTTTTTGGGGGAACTCCTACAATGAGCAGTTCTTC
>TRBV29-1|TRBJ2-1|.|TRBD2
CSAGLGDRNEQFF
TGCAGCGCTGGACTAGGAGATCGCAATGAGCAGTTCTTC
>TRBV7-8|TRBJ1-2|few|.
CASSLTRTRYGYTF
TGTGCCAGCAGCTTAACAAGGACCCGCTATGGCTACACCTTC
>TRBV6-2/TRBV6-3|TRBJ1-5|.|.
CASSYRVSNQPQHF
TGTGCCAGCAGTTACAGGGTGAGCAATCAGCCCCAGCATTTT
>TRBV6-2/TRBV6-3|TRBJ1-6|.|.
CASSAGTGLAYNSPLHF
TGTGCCAGCAGCGCGGGAACAGGGCTTGCCTATAATTCACCCCTCCACTTT
>TRBV5-4|TRBJ2-1|once|.
CASSKLGHGYNEQFF
TGTGCCAGCAGCAAATTAGGACATGGATACAATGAGCAGTTCTTC
>TRBV7-2|TRBJ2-5|many|.
CASSLTEGTQYF
TGTGCCAGCAGCCTTACCGAGGGGACCCAGTACTTC
>TRBV4-3|TRBJ1-5|few|.
CASSQDTRDDQPQHF
TGCGCCAGCAGCCAAGATACTCGGGACGATCAGCCCCAGCATTTT
>TRBV5-3|TRBJ2-1|.|TRBD2
CASSFPTSGRTSSYNEQFF
TGTGCCAGCAGCTTTCCGACTAGCGGGAGGACAAGCTCCTACAATGAGCAGTTCTTC
>TRBV7-2|TRBJ1-5|few|TRBD1
CASSLVYSGGGQPQHF
TGTGCCAGCAGCTTAGTCTACTCAGGGGGGGGTCAGCCCCAGCATTTT
>TRBV19|TRBJ2-1|.|.
CASSIWGEQFF
TGTGCCAGTAGTATCTGGGGTGAGCAGTTCTTC